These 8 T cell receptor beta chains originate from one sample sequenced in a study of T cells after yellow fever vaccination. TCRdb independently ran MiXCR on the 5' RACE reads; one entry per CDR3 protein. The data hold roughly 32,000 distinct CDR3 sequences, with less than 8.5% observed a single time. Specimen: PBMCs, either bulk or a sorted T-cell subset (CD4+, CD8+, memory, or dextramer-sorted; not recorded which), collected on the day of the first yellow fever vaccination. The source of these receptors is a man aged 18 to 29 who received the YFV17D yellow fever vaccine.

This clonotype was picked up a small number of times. The CDR3 coding sequence is TGCGCCAGCAGCCAAGATACCCTAGCGGGGGGTGGGGATACGCAGTATTTT. It translates to CASSQDTLAGGGDTQYF. V and J are TRBV4-3 and TRBJ2-3, with TRBD2 matching 11 bases. In germline, CDR1 is LGHNA, CDR2 YSLEER. This CDR3 has 17 residues. After removal of 0 bases from V and 6 bases from J, the junction contained 8 bases not matched to a gene.

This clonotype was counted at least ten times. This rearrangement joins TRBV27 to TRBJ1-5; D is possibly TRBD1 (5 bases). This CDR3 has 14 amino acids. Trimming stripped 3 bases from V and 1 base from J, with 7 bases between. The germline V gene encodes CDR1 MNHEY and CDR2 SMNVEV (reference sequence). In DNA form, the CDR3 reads TGTGCCAGCAGTTTCCAGGGAAGCAATCAGCCCCAGCATTTT. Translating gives CASSFQGSNQPQHF.

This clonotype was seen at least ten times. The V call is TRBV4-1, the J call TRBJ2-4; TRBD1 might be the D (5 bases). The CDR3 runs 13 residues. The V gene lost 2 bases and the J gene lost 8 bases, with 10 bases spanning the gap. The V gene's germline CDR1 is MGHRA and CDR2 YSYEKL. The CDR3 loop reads CASSQNRLDIQYF. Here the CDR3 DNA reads TGCGCCAGCAGCCAAAACAGGCTGGACATTCAGTACTTC.

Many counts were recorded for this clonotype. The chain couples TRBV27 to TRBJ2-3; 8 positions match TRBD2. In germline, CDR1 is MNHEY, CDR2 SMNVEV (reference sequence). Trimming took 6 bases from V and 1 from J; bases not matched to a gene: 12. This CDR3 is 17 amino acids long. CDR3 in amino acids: CASSRRTSGAGTDTQYF. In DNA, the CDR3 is TGTGCCAGCAGCCGAAGAACTAGCGGTGCGGGCACAGATACGCAGTATTTT.

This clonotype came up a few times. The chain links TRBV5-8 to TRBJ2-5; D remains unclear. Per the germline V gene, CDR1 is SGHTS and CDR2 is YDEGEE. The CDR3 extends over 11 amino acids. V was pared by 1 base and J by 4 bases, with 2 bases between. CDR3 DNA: TGTGCCAGCAGCTTGATAGAGACCCAGTACTTC. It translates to CASSLIETQYF.

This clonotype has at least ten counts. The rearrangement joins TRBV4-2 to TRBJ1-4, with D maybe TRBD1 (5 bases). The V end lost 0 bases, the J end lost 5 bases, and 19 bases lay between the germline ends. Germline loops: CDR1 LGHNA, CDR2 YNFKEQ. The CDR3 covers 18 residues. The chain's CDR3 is CASSQDVGLIRKNEKLFF. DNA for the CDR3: TGTGCCAGCAGCCAAGATGTGGGGCTGATTCGGAAAAATGAAAAACTGTTTTTT.

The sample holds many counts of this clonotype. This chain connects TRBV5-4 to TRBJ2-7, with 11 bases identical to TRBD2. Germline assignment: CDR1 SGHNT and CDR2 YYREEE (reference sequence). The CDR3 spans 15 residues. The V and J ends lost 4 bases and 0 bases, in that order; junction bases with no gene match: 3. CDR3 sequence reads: CASSGTSGYSYEQYF. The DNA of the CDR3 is TGTGCCAGCAGCGGGACTAGCGGTTACTCCTACGAGCAGTACTTC.

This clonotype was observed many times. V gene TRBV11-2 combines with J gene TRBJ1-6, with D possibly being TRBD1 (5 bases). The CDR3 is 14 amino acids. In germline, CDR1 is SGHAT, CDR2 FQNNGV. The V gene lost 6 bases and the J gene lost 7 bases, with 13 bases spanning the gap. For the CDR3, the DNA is TGTGCCAGCAGTGACAGTCCCGGGAATTCACCCCTCCACTTT. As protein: CASSDSPGNSPLHF. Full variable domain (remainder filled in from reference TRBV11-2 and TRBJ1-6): EAGVAQSPRYKIIEKRQSVAFWCNPISGHATLYWYQQILGQGPKLLIQFQNNGVVDDSQLPKDRFSAERLKGVDSTLKIQPAKLEDSAVYLCASSDSPGNSPLHFGNGTRLTVT.